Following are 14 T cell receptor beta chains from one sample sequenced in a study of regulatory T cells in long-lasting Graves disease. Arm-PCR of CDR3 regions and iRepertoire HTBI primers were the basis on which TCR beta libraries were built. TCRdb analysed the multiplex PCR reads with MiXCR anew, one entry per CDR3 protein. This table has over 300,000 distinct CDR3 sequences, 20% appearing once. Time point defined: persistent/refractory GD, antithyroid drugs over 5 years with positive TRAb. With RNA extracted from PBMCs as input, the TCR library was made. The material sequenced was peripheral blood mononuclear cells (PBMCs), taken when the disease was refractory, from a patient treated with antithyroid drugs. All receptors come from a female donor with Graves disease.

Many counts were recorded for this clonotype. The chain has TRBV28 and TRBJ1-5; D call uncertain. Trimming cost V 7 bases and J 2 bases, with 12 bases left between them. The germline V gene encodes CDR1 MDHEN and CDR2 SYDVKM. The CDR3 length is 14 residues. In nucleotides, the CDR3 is TGTGCCAGCATAGGAGGGTTAGGCAATCAGCCCCAGCATTTT. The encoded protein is CASIGGLGNQPQHF. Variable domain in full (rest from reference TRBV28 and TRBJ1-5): DVKVTQSSRYLVKRTGEKVFLECVQDMDHENMFWYRQDPGLGLRLIYFSYDVKMKEKGDIPEGYSVSREKKERFSLILESASTNQTSMYLCASIGGLGNQPQHFGDGTRLSIL.

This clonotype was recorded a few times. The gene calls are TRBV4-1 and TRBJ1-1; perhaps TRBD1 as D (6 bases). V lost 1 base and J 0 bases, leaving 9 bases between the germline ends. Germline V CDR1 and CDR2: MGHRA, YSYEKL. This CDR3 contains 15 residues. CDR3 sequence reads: CASSQVGHLNTEAFF. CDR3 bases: TGCGCCAGCAGCCAAGTGGGACATTTGAACACTGAAGCTTTCTTT.

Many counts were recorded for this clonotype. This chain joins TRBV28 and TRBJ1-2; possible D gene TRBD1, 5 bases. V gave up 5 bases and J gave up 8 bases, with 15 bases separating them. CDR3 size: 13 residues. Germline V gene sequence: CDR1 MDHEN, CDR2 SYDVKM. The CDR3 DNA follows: TGTGCCAGCAGTCCCCTGGGGGTTTACGGCTACACCTTC. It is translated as CASSPLGVYGYTF.

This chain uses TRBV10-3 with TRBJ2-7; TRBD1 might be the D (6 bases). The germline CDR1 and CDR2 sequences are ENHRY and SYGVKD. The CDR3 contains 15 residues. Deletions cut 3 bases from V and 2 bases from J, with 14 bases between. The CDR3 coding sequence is TGTGCCATCAGTGACCCCGGGACATTAACCTACGAGCAGTACTTC. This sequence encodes CAISDPGTLTYEQYF.

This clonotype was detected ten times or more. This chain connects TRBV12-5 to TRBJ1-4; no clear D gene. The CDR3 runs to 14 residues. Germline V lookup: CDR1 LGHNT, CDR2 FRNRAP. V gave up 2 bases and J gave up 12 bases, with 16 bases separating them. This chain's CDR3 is CASGLRVNSGELFF. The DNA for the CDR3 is TGTGCTAGTGGTTTGAGGGTGAACAGCGGTGAACTGTTTTTT.

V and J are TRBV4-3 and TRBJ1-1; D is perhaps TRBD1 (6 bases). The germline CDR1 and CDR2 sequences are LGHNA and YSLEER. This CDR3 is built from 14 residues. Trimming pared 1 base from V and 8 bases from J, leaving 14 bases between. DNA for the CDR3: TGCGCCAGCAGCCAAGGAAACTTTCAGGGGGAAGCTTTCTTT. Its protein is CASSQGNFQGEAFF.

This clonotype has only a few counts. For the CDR3, the DNA is TGTGCCAGCTCAGACACAGAGGACTACGAGCAGTACTTC. As protein: CASSDTEDYEQYF. The V gene is TRBV18, the J gene TRBJ2-7; D is unresolved. V lost 5 bases, J lost 3 bases, and 11 bases lay in between. The CDR3 loop spans 13 amino acids. The germline V gene encodes CDR1 KGHSH and CDR2 LQKENI.

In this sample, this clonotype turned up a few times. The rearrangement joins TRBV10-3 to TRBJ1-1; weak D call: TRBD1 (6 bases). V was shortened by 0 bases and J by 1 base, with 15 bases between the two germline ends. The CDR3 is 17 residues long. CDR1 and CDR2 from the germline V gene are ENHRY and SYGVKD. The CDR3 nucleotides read TGTGCCATCAGTGAGTCCAGGGGCCGAATGAGGAACACTGAAGCTTTCTTT. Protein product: CAISESRGRMRNTEAFF.

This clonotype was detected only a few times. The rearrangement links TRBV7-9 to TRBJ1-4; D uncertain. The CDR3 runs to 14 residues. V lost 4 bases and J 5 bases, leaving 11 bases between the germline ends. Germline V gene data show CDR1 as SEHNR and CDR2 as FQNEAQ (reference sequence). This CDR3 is CASSSARENEKLFF. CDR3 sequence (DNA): TGTGCCAGCAGCTCGGCGCGAGAAAATGAAAAACTGTTTTTT.

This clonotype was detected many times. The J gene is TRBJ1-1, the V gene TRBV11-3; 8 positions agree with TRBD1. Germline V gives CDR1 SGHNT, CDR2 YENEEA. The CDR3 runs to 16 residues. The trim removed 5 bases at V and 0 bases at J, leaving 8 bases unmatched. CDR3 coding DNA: TGTGCCAGCAGCAGAGGCAGGGGGCCGTTGAACACTGAAGCTTTCTTT. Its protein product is CASSRGRGPLNTEAFF. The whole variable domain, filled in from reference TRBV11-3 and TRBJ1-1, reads EAGVVQSPRYKIIEKKQPVAFWCNPISGHNTLYWYLQNLGQGPELLIRYENEEAVDDSQLPKDRFSAERLKGVDSTLKIQPAELGDSAVYLCASSRGRGPLNTEAFFGQGTRLTVV.

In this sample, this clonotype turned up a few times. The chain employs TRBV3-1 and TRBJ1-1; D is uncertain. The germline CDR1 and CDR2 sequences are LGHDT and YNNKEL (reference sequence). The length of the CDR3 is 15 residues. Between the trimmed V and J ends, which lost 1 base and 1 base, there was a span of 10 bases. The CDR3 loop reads CASSQVGGRNTEAFF. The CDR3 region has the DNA TGTGCCAGCAGCCAAGTTGGAGGAAGGAACACTGAAGCTTTCTTT.

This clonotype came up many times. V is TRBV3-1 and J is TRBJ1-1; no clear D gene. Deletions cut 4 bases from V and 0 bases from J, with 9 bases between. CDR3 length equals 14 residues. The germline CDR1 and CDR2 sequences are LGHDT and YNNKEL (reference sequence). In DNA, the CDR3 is TGTGCCAGCAGCCGAGCGGTCATGAACACTGAAGCTTTCTTT. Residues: CASSRAVMNTEAFF.

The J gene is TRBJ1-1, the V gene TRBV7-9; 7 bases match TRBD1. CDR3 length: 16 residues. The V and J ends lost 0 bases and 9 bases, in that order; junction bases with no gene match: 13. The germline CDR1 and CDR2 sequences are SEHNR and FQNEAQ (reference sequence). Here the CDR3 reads CASSLALGFGQEKAFF. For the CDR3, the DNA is TGTGCCAGCAGCTTAGCATTGGGATTTGGACAGGAGAAAGCTTTCTTT.

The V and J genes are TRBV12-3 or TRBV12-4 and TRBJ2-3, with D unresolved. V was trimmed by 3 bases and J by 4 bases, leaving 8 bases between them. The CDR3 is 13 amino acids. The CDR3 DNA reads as TGTGCCAGCAGTTTCACAGCATCAGATACGCAGTATTTT. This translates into CASSFTASDTQYF.